This TCR beta chain was retrieved from a study of shared clonotypes between healthy human individuals. This clone was seen once. TCRdb's copy holds only in-frame clones and misses some; the assay was immunoSEQ multiplex PCR. The sample shows over a million clones, roughly 95% of them seen only once. The CDR3 spans 14 residues. V was clipped by 8 bases and J by 3 bases, with 16 bases between them. The germline CDR1 and CDR2 sequences are MNHNS and SASEGT. The chain carries TRBV6-1 and TRBJ2-5; D may correspond to TRBD1 or TRBD2 (7 bases each). Sequenced material: naive CD4+ T cells sorted from blood. Indicated subset: CD45RA+ positively selected. The source of this sequence is a man younger than 40 in good health. CDR3 nucleotide sequence: TGTGCCAGCCCCAGGGGGGGTTTTGAAGAGACCCAGTACTTC. Protein: CASPRGGFEETQYF.